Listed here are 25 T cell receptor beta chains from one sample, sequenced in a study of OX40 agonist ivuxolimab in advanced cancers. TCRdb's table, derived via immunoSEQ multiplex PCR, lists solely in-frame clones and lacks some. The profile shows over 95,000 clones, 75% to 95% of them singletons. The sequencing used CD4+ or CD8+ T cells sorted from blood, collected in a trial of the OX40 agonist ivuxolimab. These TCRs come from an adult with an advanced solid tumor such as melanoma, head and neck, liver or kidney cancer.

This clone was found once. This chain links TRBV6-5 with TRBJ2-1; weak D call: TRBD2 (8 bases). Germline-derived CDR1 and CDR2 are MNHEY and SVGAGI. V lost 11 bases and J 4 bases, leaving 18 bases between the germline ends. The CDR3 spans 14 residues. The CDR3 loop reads CAAGGDSFYNEQFF. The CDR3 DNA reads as TGTGCCGCCGGGGGGGACAGTTTTTACAATGAGCAGTTCTTC.

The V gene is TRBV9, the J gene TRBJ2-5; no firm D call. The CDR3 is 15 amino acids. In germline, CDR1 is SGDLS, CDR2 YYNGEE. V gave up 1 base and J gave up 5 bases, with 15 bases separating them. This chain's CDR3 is CASSVRPDRAETQYF. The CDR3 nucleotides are TGTGCCAGCAGCGTAAGGCCGGACCGTGCTGAGACCCAGTACTTC. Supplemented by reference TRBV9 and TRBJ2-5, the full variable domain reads DSGVTQTPKHLITATGQRVTLRCSPRSGDLSVYWYQQSLDQGLQFLIQYYNGEERAKGNILERFSAQQFPDLHSELNLSSLELGDSALYFCASSVRPDRAETQYFGPGTRLLVL.

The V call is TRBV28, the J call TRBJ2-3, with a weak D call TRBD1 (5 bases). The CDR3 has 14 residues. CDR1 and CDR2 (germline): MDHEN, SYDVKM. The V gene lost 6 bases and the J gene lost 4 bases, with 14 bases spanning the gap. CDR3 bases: TGTGCCAGCAGGCGACAGAGCCCCCCAGATACGCAGTATTTT. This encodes CASRRQSPPDTQYF.

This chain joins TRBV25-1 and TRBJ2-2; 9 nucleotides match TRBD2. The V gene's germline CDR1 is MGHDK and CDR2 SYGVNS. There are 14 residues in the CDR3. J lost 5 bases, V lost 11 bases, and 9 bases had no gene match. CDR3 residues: CAARAGGRTGELFF. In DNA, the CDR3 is TGTGCCGCTAGAGCGGGAGGTCGAACCGGGGAGCTGTTTTTT.

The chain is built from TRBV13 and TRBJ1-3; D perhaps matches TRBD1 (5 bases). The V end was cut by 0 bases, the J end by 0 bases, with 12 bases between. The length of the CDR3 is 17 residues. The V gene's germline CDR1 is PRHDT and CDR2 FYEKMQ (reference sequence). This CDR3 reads CASSLGDNQGSGNTIYF. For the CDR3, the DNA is TGTGCCAGCAGCTTAGGGGATAATCAGGGCTCTGGAAACACCATATATTTT.

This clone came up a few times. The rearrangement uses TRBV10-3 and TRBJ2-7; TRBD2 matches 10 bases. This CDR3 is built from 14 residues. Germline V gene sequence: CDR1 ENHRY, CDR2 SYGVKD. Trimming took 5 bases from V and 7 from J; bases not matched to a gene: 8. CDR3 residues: CAISTTSGAPEQYF. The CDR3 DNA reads TGTGCCATCAGTACCACTAGCGGGGCACCTGAGCAGTACTTC.

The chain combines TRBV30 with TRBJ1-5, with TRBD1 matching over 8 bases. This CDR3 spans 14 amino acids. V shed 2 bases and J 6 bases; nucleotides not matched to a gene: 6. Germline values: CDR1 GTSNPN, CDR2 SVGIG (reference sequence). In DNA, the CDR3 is TGTGCCTGGAGTTGGGCAGGGGGCCGTCAGCCCCAGCATTTT. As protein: CAWSWAGGRQPQHF.

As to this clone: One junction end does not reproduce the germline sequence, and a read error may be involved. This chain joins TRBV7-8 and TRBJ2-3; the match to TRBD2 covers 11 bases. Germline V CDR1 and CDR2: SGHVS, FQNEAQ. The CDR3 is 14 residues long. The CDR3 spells CASTLAGGPYTQYF. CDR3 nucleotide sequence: TGTGCCAGCACCTTAGCGGGAGGGCCCTATACGCAGTATTTT.

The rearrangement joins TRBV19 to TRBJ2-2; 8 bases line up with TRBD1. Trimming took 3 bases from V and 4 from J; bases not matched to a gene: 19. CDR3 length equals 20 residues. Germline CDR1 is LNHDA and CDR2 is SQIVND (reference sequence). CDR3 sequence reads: CASSMVSGGVGGRGTGELFF. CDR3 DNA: TGTGCCAGTAGTATGGTGTCAGGGGGCGTAGGTGGGAGAGGCACCGGGGAGCTGTTTTTT.

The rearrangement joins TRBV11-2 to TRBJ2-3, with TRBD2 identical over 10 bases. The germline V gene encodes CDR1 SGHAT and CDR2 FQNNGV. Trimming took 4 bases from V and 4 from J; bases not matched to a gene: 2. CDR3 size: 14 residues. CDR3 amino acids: CASSSGTSADTQYF. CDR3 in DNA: TGTGCCAGCAGCTCAGGGACTAGCGCAGATACGCAGTATTTT. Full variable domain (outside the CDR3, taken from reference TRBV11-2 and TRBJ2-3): EAGVAQSPRYKIIEKRQSVAFWCNPISGHATLYWYQQILGQGPKLLIQFQNNGVVDDSQLPKDRFSAERLKGVDSTLKIQPAKLEDSAVYLCASSSGTSADTQYFGPGTRLTVL.

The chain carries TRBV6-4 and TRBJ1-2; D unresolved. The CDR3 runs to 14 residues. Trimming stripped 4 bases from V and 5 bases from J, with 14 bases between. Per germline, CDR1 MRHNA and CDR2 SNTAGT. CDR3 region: CASSAYPRGYGYTF. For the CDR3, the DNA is TGTGCCAGCAGTGCCTATCCGCGTGGGTATGGCTACACCTTC.

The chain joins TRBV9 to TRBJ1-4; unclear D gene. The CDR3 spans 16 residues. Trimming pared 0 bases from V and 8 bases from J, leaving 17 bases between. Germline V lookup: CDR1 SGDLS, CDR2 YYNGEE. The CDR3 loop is CASSVDPGGSGEKLFF. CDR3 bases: TGTGCCAGCAGCGTAGACCCCGGCGGGTCGGGGGAAAAACTGTTTTTT. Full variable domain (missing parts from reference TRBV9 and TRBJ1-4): DSGVTQTPKHLITATGQRVTLRCSPRSGDLSVYWYQQSLDQGLQFLIQYYNGEERAKGNILERFSAQQFPDLHSELNLSSLELGDSALYFCASSVDPGGSGEKLFFGSGTQLSVL.

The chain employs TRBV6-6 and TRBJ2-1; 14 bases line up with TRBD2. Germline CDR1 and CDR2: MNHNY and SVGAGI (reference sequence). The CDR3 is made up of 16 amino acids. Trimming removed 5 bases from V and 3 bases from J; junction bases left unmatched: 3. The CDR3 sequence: CASSRLAGGGYNEQFF. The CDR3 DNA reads TGTGCCAGCAGTCGACTAGCGGGAGGGGGCTACAATGAGCAGTTCTTC.

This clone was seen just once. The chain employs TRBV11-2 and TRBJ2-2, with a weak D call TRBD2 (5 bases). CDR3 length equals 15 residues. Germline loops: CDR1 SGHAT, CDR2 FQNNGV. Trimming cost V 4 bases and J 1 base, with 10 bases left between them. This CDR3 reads CASSSNGVNTGELFF. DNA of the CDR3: TGTGCCAGCAGCTCCAACGGGGTGAACACCGGGGAGCTGTTTTTT.

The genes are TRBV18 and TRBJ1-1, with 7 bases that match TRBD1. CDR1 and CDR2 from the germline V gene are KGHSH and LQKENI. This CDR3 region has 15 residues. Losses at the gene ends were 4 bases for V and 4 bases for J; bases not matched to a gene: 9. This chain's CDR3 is CASSRSAGGGTEAFF. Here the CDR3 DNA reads TGTGCCAGCTCACGGTCGGCAGGGGGTGGCACTGAAGCTTTCTTT.

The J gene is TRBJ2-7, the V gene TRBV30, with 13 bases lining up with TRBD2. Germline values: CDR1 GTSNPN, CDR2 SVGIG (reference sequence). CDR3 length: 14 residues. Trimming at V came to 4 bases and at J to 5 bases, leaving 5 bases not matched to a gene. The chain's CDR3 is CAWKFGLAGDEQYF. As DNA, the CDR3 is TGTGCCTGGAAATTCGGACTAGCGGGAGACGAGCAGTACTTC.

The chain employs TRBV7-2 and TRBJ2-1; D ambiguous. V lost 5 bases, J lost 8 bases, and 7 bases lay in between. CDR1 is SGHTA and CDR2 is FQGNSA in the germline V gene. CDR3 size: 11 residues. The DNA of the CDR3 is TGTGCCAGCAGCCTCGCATATGAGCAGTTCTTC. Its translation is CASSLAYEQFF.

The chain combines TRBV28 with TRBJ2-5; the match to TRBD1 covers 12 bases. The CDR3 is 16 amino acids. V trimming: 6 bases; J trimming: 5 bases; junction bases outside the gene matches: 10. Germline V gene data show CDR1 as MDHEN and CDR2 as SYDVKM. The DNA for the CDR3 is TGTGCCAGCAGCTCCCCCGGGACAGGGGGCCGGGAGACCCAGTACTTC. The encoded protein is CASSSPGTGGRETQYF.

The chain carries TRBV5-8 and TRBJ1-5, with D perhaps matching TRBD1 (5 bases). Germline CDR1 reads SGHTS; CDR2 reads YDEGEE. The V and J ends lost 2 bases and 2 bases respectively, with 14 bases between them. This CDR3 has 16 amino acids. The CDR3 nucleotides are TGTGCCAGCAGCTTTTACCAGGGTTTGGGCAATCAGCCCCAGCATTTT. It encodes CASSFYQGLGNQPQHF.

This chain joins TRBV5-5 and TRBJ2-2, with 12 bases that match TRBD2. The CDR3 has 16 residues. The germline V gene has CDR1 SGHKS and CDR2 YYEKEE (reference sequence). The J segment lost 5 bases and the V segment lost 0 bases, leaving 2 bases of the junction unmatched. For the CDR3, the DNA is TGTGCCAGCAGCTTGGGACTAGCGGGAGTTACCGGGGAGCTGTTTTTT. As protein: CASSLGLAGVTGELFF.

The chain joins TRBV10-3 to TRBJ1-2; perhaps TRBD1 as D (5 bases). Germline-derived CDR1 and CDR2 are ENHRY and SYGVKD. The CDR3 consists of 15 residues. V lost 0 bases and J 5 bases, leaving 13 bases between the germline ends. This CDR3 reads CAISESGEADYGYTF. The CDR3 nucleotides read TGTGCCATCAGTGAGTCGGGGGAGGCCGATTATGGCTACACCTTC.

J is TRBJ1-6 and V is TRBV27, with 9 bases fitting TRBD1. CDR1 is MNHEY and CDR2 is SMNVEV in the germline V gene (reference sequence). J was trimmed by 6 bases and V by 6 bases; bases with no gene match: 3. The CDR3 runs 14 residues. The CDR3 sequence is CASSPGQGNSPLHF. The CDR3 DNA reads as TGTGCCAGCAGCCCGGGACAGGGTAATTCACCCCTCCACTTT.

CDR3 residues: CASSESLGDTEAFF. The DNA of the CDR3 is TGCGCCAGCAGTGAGTCCCTGGGGGACACTGAAGCTTTCTTT. The rearrangement uses TRBV10-1 and TRBJ1-1, with D possibly matching TRBD1 (5 bases). V lost 0 bases, J lost 3 bases, and 8 bases lay in between. CDR1 is WNHNN and CDR2 is SYGVQD in the germline V gene (reference sequence). The CDR3 contains 14 residues.

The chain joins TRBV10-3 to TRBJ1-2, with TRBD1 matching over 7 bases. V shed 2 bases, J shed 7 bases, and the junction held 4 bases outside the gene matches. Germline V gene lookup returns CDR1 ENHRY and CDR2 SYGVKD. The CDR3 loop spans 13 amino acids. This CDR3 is CAISEDRASGYTF. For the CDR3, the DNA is TGTGCCATCAGTGAGGACAGGGCCAGTGGCTACACCTTC.

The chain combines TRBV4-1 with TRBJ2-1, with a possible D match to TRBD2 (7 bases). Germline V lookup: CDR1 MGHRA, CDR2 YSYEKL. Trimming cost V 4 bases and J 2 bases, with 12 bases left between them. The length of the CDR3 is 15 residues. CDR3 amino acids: CASSLGGGTYNEQFF. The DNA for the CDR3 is TGCGCCAGCAGCCTGGGAGGGGGAACCTACAATGAGCAGTTCTTC.